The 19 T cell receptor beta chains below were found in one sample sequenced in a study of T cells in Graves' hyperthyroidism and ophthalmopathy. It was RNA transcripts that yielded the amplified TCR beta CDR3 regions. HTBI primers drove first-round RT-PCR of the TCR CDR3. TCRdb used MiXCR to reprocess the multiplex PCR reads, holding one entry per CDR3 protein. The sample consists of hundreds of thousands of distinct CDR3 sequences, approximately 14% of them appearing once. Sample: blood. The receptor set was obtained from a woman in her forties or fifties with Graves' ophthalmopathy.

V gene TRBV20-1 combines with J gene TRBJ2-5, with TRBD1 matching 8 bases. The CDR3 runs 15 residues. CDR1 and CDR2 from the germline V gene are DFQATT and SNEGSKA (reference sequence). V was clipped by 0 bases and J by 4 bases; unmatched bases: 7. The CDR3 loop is CSARDPARGLETQYF. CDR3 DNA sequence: TGCAGTGCTAGAGACCCGGCCAGGGGGCTAGAGACCCAGTACTTC.

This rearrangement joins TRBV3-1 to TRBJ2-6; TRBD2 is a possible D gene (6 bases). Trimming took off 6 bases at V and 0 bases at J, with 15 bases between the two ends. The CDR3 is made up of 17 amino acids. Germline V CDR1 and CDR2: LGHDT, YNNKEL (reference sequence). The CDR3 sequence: CASRRRERDSGANVLTF. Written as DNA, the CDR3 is TGTGCCAGCAGACGACGGGAGAGAGACTCTGGGGCCAACGTCCTGACTTTC.

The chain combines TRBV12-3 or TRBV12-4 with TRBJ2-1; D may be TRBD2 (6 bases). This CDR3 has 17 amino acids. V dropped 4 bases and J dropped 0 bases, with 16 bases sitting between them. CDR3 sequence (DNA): TGTGCCAGCAGTTACCGAGCCCCTAGCGCCTCCTACAATGAGCAGTTCTTC. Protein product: CASSYRAPSASYNEQFF.

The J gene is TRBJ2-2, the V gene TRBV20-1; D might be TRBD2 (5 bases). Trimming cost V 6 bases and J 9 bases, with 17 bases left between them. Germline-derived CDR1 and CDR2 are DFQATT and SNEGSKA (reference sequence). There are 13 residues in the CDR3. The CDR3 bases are TGCAGTGCACAGATATCGGGGAACAGGGAGCTGTTTTTT. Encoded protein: CSAQISGNRELFF.

The CDR3 nucleotides read TGTGCCTGGAGTGGGGGGGGGAGCTCCTACAATGAGCAGTTCTTC. Amino acid sequence: CAWSGGGSSYNEQFF. The chain recombines TRBV30 with TRBJ2-1; 7 bases are a match to TRBD2. The CDR3 is made up of 15 amino acids. Germline V gene data show CDR1 as GTSNPN and CDR2 as SVGIG (reference sequence). The junction had 3 bases not matched to a gene; V was cut back by 1 base and J by 0 bases.

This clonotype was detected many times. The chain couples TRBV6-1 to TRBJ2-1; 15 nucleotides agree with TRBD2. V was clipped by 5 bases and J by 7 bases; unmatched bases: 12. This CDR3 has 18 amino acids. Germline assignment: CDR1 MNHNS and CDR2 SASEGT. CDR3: CASSSGLAGGIALNEQFF. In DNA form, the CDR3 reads TGTGCCAGCAGTTCGGGACTAGCGGGAGGTATAGCATTGAATGAGCAGTTCTTC.

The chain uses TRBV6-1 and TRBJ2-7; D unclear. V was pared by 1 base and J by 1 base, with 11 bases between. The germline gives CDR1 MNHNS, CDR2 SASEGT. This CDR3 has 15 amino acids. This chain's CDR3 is CASSEGQLRSYEQYF. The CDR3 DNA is TGTGCCAGCAGTGAAGGCCAGCTTCGGTCCTACGAGCAGTACTTC.

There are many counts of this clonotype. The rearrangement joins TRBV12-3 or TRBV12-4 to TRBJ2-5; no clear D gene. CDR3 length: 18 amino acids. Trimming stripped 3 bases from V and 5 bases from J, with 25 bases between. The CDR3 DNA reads TGTGCCAGCAGTTTTGTCGGGTTAAAGGACGCGCTGGGGGAGACCCAGTACTTC. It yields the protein CASSFVGLKDALGETQYF.

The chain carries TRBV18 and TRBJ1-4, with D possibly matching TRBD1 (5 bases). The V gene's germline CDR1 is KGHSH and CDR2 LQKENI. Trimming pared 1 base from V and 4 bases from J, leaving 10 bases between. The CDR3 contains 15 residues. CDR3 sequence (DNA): TGTGCCAGCTCACCACTTGGACAAGATAATGAAAAACTGTTTTTT. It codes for CASSPLGQDNEKLFF.

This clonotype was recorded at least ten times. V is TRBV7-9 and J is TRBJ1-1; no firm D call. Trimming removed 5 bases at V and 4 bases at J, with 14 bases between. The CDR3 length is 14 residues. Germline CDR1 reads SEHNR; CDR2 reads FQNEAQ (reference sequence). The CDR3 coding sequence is TGTGCCAGCAGCCAATATAGTAGACTCACTGAAGCTTTCTTT. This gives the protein CASSQYSRLTEAFF.

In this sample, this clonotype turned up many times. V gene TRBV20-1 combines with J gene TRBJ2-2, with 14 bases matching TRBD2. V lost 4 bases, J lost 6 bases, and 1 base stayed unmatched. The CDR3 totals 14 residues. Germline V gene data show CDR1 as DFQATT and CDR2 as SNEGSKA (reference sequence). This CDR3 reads CSATGLAGAGELFF. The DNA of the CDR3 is TGCAGTGCTACGGGACTAGCGGGAGCCGGGGAGCTGTTTTTT.

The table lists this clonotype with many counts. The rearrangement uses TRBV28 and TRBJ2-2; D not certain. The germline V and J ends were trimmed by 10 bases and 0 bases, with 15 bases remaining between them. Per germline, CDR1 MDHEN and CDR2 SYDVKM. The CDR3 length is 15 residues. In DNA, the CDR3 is TGTGCCACCCAGGAGCCACCATCGAACACCGGGGAGCTGTTTTTT. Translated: CATQEPPSNTGELFF. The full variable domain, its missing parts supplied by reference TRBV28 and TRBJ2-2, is DVKVTQSSRYLVKRTGEKVFLECVQDMDHENMFWYRQDPGLGLRLIYFSYDVKMKEKGDIPEGYSVSREKKERFSLILESASTNQTSMYLCATQEPPSNTGELFFGEGSRLTVL.

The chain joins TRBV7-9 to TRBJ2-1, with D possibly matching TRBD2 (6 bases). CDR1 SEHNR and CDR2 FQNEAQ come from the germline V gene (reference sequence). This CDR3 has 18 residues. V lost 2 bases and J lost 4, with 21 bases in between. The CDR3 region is CASSLSSSGLYVYNEQFF. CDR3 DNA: TGTGCCAGCAGCTTAAGCTCCAGCGGGCTGTACGTTTACAATGAGCAGTTCTTC. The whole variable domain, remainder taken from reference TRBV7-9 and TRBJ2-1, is DTGVSQNPRHKITKRGQNVTFRCDPISEHNRLYWYRQTLGQGPEFLTYFQNEAQLEKSRLLSDRFSAERPKGSFSTLEIQRTEQGDSAMYLCASSLSSSGLYVYNEQFFGPGTRLTVL.

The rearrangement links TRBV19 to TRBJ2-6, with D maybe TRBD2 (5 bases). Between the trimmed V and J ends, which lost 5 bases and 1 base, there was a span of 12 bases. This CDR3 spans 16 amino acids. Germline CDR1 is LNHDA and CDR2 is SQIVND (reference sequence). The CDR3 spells CASSRTGMSGANVLTF. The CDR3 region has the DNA TGTGCCAGTAGTCGTACGGGAATGTCTGGGGCCAACGTCCTGACTTTC.

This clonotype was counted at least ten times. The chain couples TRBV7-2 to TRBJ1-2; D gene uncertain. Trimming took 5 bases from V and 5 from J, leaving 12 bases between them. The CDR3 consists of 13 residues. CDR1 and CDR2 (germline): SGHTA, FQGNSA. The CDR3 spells CASSPGTSYGYTF. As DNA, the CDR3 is TGTGCCAGCAGCCCCGGAACGTCGTATGGCTACACCTTC.

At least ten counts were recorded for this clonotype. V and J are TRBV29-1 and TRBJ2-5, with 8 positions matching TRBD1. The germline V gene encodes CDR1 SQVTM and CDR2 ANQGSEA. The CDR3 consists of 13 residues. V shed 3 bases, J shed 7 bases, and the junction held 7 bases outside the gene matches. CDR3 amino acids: CSVDYAGGMTQYF. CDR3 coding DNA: TGCAGCGTTGATTATGCAGGGGGCATGACCCAGTACTTC. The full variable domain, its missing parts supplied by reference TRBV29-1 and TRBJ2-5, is SAVISQKPSRDICQRGTSLTIQCQVDSQVTMMFWYRQQPGQSLTLIATANQGSEATYESGFVIDKFPISRPNLTFSTLTVSNMSPEDSSIYLCSVDYAGGMTQYFGPGTRLLVL.

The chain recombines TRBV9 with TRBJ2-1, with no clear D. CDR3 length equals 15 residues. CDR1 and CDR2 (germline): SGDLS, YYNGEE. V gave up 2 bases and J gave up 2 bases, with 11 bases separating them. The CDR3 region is CASSVAGPAYNEQFF. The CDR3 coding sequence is TGTGCCAGCAGCGTGGCCGGGCCTGCCTACAATGAGCAGTTCTTC.

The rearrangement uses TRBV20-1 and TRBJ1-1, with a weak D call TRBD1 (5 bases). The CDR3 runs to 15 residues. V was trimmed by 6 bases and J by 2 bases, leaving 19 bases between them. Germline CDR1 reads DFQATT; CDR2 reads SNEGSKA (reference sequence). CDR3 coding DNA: TGCAGTGCCAAGGTGGGGGGGGGACTTAACACTGAAGCTTTCTTT. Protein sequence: CSAKVGGGLNTEAFF.

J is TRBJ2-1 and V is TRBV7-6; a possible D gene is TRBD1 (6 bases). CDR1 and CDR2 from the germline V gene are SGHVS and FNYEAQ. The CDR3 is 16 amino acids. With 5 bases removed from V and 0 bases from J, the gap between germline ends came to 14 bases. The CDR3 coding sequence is TGTGCCAGCAGCCAGAGACAGGTTAGCTCCTACAATGAGCAGTTCTTC. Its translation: CASSQRQVSSYNEQFF.